A single sample is the source of the 25 T cell receptor beta chains below, sequenced in a study of blood T cell repertoires in COVID-19. Assay used: immunoSEQ multiplex PCR; TCRdb lists only in-frame clones, some missing. The data show about 77,000 clones, 80% seen once. Sequencing was performed on peripheral blood. Receptor source: a woman in her 70s with acute or convalescent COVID-19.

The chain is built from TRBV15 and TRBJ1-1; TRBD1 might be the D (6 bases). Germline V gives CDR1 LNHNV, CDR2 YYDKDF (reference sequence). CDR3 length: 15 residues. The V gene lost 2 bases and the J gene lost 7 bases, with 17 bases spanning the gap. The CDR3 spells CATSRSGQLMSEAFF. CDR3 bases: TGTGCCACCAGCAGATCGGGACAATTGATGAGTGAAGCTTTCTTT.

The chain has TRBV9 and TRBJ1-2; a possible D gene is TRBD1 (5 bases). CDR3 length: 13 residues. The V end lost 4 bases, the J end lost 6 bases, and 13 bases lay between the germline ends. The germline CDR1 and CDR2 sequences are SGDLS and YYNGEE. CDR3 sequence (DNA): TGTGCCAGCAGCTACGGGACGGGAGATGGCTACACCTTC. It codes for CASSYGTGDGYTF.

The rearrangement joins TRBV27 to TRBJ2-2; 10 bases are a match to TRBD1. CDR1 and CDR2 (germline): MNHEY, SMNVEV (reference sequence). This CDR3 is built from 17 residues. V lost 8 bases and J lost 5; bases outside the gene matches: 14. CDR3 sequence: CASRLLSGTGATGELFF. In nucleotides, the CDR3 is TGTGCCAGCCGATTATTGTCCGGGACAGGGGCAACCGGGGAGCTGTTTTTT.

The rearrangement links TRBV19 to TRBJ1-1; D possibly corresponds to TRBD1 (6 bases). CDR1 and CDR2 (germline): LNHDA, SQIVND (reference sequence). The CDR3 loop spans 14 amino acids. The V end was cut by 7 bases, the J end by 4 bases, with 16 bases between. CDR3 coding DNA: TGTGCCAGTACCCCAGGGGCCTGGGGCACTGAAGCTTTCTTT. Protein sequence: CASTPGAWGTEAFF.

The chain joins TRBV9 to TRBJ2-7, with a weak D call TRBD1 (5 bases). This CDR3 has 15 amino acids. V was cut by 0 bases and J by 2 bases, with 12 bases left in between. Germline assignment: CDR1 SGDLS and CDR2 YYNGEE. The CDR3 DNA reads as TGTGCCAGCAGCGTAGGCTCAGGGTACACCTACGAGCAGTACTTC. This gives the protein CASSVGSGYTYEQYF.

The chain couples TRBV6-2 or TRBV6-3 to TRBJ2-7; 7 nucleotides align to TRBD1. The CDR3 has 16 residues. Trimming cost V 2 bases and J 2 bases; bases outside gene matches: 9. Germline V gene sequence: CDR1 MNHEY, CDR2 SVGEGT. The CDR3 protein is CASSYGGGRGTYEQYF. The CDR3 nucleotides are TGTGCCAGCAGTTACGGCGGTGGCAGGGGGACCTACGAGCAGTACTTC.

This clone was counted only a few times. This rearrangement joins TRBV27 to TRBJ1-1; a weak D match, TRBD1 (6 bases). Deletions cut 3 bases from V and 1 base from J, with 9 bases between. The germline gives CDR1 MNHEY, CDR2 SMNVEV (reference sequence). The length of the CDR3 is 14 residues. The DNA of the CDR3 is TGTGCCAGCAGTTTCCTGGGACAGAACACTGAAGCTTTCTTT. This encodes CASSFLGQNTEAFF.

The chain is built from TRBV4-3 and TRBJ2-7; the D gene is possibly TRBD1 (5 bases). Trimming shortened V by 0 bases and J by 4 bases, and 13 bases separated the two germline ends. The CDR3 has 15 residues. The germline V gene has CDR1 LGHNA and CDR2 YSLEER. The CDR3 nucleotides are TGCGCCAGCAGCCAAGATTGGGCAGGGTGGTACGAGCAGTACTTC. Amino acids: CASSQDWAGWYEQYF.

V gene TRBV10-1 combines with J gene TRBJ2-3; TRBD1 matches 7 bases. After removal of 3 bases from V and 3 bases from J, the junction contained 6 bases not matched to a gene. The CDR3 covers 15 residues. CDR1 and CDR2 from the germline V gene are WNHNN and SYGVQD (reference sequence). The CDR3 spells CASSDQGVSTDTQYF. CDR3 bases: TGCGCCAGCAGTGATCAGGGGGTGAGTACAGATACGCAGTATTTT.

The chain employs TRBV11-2 and TRBJ2-3; D not certain. Per germline, CDR1 SGHAT and CDR2 FQNNGV. Trimming took off 2 bases at V and 0 bases at J, with 6 bases between the two ends. This CDR3 comprises 14 residues. The CDR3 nucleotides are TGTGCCAGCAGCTTAATCTCTAGCACAGATACGCAGTATTTT. This gives the protein CASSLISSTDTQYF. Supplemented by reference TRBV11-2 and TRBJ2-3, the full variable domain reads EAGVAQSPRYKIIEKRQSVAFWCNPISGHATLYWYQQILGQGPKLLIQFQNNGVVDDSQLPKDRFSAERLKGVDSTLKIQPAKLEDSAVYLCASSLISSTDTQYFGPGTRLTVL.

This chain uses TRBV18 with TRBJ2-4; TRBD1 might be the D (8 bases). V was cut by 0 bases and J by 9 bases, with 21 bases left in between. Germline V lookup: CDR1 KGHSH, CDR2 LQKENI. This CDR3 is 17 amino acids long. CDR3 sequence: CASSPPRQGIGEGIQYF. CDR3 nucleotides: TGTGCCAGCTCACCACCTCGACAGGGGATCGGGGAGGGCATTCAGTACTTC.

V is TRBV5-1 and J is TRBJ2-5, with D maybe TRBD1 (6 bases). Trimming cost V 3 bases and J 0 bases, with 15 bases left between them. Germline CDR1 SGHRS, CDR2 YFSETQ. CDR3 length: 16 amino acids. The CDR3, as DNA: TGCGCCAGCAGCTCCTCAGGACAGAACCACCAAGAGACCCAGTACTTC. Translating it yields CASSSSGQNHQETQYF.

This rearrangement joins TRBV11-3 to TRBJ1-1, with a tentative D call TRBD1 (6 bases). V was trimmed by 3 bases and J by 4 bases, leaving 12 bases between them. The germline gives CDR1 SGHNT, CDR2 YENEEA. The CDR3 runs to 14 residues. The CDR3, as DNA: TGTGCCAGCAGCTTTGGCAGGGGCATCACTGAAGCTTTCTTT. Protein sequence: CASSFGRGITEAFF.

This clone has more than one count but fewer than ten. V is TRBV3-1 (or the pseudogene TRBV3-2) and J is TRBJ1-6, with TRBD1 matching over 7 bases. The germline V gene encodes CDR1 LGHDT and CDR2 YNNKEL (reference sequence). This CDR3 is 17 amino acids long. J lost 7 bases, V lost 3 bases, and 12 bases had no gene match. CDR3 amino acids: CASSHVGQALGNSPLHF. CDR3 sequence (DNA): TGTGCCAGCAGCCACGTTGGACAGGCACTTGGGAATTCACCCCTCCACTTT.

J is TRBJ1-4 and V is TRBV6-6; perhaps TRBD1 as D (5 bases). The CDR3 has 15 amino acids. The germline gives CDR1 MNHNY, CDR2 SVGAGI (reference sequence). V lost 6 bases and J lost 8, with 19 bases in between. The CDR3 region is CASSPGRGVGEKLFF. CDR3 nucleotide sequence: TGTGCCAGCAGCCCTGGCCGGGGGGTCGGGGAAAAACTGTTTTTT.

The genes are TRBV6-4 and TRBJ2-3, with D possibly being TRBD2 (6 bases). This CDR3 is 13 amino acids long. With 2 bases removed from V and 8 bases from J, the gap between germline ends came to 11 bases. CDR1 MRHNA and CDR2 SNTAGT come from the germline V gene. The DNA for the CDR3 is TGTGCCAGCAGTGACACGGGAGCGGGTACGCAGTATTTT. Translated: CASSDTGAGTQYF.

The J gene is TRBJ1-2, the V gene TRBV4-2, with TRBD1 matching over 7 bases. V dropped 4 bases and J dropped 4; count of bases not matched to a gene: 12. The CDR3 has 16 amino acids. The V gene's germline CDR1 is LGHNA and CDR2 YNFKEQ. Here the CDR3 DNA reads TGTGCCAGCAGCCTGGGATTGGACAGGCTGGGCTATGGCTACACCTTC. Protein product: CASSLGLDRLGYGYTF.

The chain recombines TRBV6-5 with TRBJ2-4, with D possibly matching TRBD2 (5 bases). Trimming left V 8 bases short and J 7 bases short, with 15 bases between. Germline CDR1 MNHEY, CDR2 SVGAGI. The CDR3 totals 13 residues. The CDR3 region is CASVSSGVNIQYF. CDR3 bases: TGTGCCAGCGTGAGTTCCGGGGTGAACATTCAGTACTTC.

This sequence joins TRBV5-8 and TRBJ1-6, with D perhaps matching TRBD1 (6 bases). CDR3 length equals 17 residues. CDR1 and CDR2 (germline): SGHTS, YDEGEE. The ends were cut back, 2 bases at V and 10 bases at J, with 22 bases in the middle. The CDR3 coding sequence is TGTGCCAGCAGCTTCAGGGGACCGCCAAGTTGGGAATCACCCCTCCACTTT. This gives the protein CASSFRGPPSWESPLHF.

This clone was counted a single time. The rearrangement uses TRBV7-8 and TRBJ1-2; no reliable D call. Germline CDR1 and CDR2: SGHVS and FQNEAQ. V lost 3 bases to trimming and J lost 5 bases, with 13 bases between them. There are 14 residues in the CDR3. The CDR3 protein is CASSFQPGQYGYTF. The CDR3 bases are TGTGCCAGCAGCTTCCAACCTGGCCAATATGGCTACACCTTC.

The chain employs TRBV2 and TRBJ1-5; possible D gene TRBD1, 6 bases. The CDR3 spans 14 residues. Germline V CDR1 and CDR2: SNHLY, FYNNEI. Trimming took 3 bases from V and 4 from J, leaving 10 bases between them. The CDR3 DNA reads as TGTGCCAGCAGTGATTCACAGGGAAATCAGCCCCAGCATTTT. Amino acids: CASSDSQGNQPQHF.

V is TRBV2 and J is TRBJ1-4; 9 nucleotides agree with TRBD1. The CDR3 consists of 18 residues. V shed 10 bases, J shed 3 bases, and the junction held 18 bases outside the gene matches. The germline V gene has CDR1 SNHLY and CDR2 FYNNEI. CDR3 DNA: TGTGCCAACTCCTACAGGGACAGGGATGGTGTGTCTAATGAAAAACTGTTTTTT. Amino acid sequence: CANSYRDRDGVSNEKLFF.

This clone was detected a few times. The chain recombines TRBV7-8 with TRBJ1-5; D is possibly TRBD1 (5 bases). Trimming took 5 bases from V and 6 from J, leaving 17 bases between them. Germline CDR1 reads SGHVS; CDR2 reads FQNEAQ. The CDR3 consists of 15 residues. The CDR3 DNA follows: TGTGCCAGCAGCGCCACCGGGACTCCCGGTCAGCCCCAGCATTTT. This encodes CASSATGTPGQPQHF.

The chain joins TRBV4-1 to TRBJ1-3, with 7 bases that match TRBD1. J was trimmed by 3 bases and V by 4 bases; bases with no gene match: 12. This CDR3 comprises 17 residues. Germline CDR1 and CDR2: MGHRA and YSYEKL. In nucleotides, the CDR3 is TGCGCCAGCAGCCGGGGGATGCTAGGGGGCAGTGGAAACACCATATATTTT. It specifies CASSRGMLGGSGNTIYF.

This clone was seen a single time. This chain connects TRBV4-1 to TRBJ2-1, with D perhaps matching TRBD2 (7 bases). The CDR3 length is 14 residues. V was pared by 8 bases and J by 8 bases, with 19 bases between. CDR1 is MGHRA and CDR2 is YSYEKL in the germline V gene. The CDR3 spells CASGRGPTPHEQFF. The CDR3, as DNA: TGCGCCAGCGGGCGGGGGCCTACTCCGCATGAGCAGTTCTTC.